The 30 T cell receptor beta chains below all came from one sample that was sequenced in a study of CD8+ T cells in alopecia areata. RNA, once extracted, was reverse transcribed into cDNA for use as the sequencing template. Clones were sequenced by immunoSEQ multiplex PCR, and TCRdb holds only the in-frame ones, with some missing. The table lists around 97,000 clones, around 86% of them singletons. Treatment indicated: oral pan-JAK inhibitor, 5-10 mg twice daily. Specimen: CD8+ T cells sorted from blood, collected between weeks 30 and 35, from a patient treated with tofacitinib. The receptors derive from a human donor with alopecia areata.

The V call is TRBV7-6, the J call TRBJ2-2; D perhaps matches TRBD1 (5 bases). The CDR3 is 14 amino acids. V lost 0 bases and J lost 3, with 5 bases in between. Germline V lookup: CDR1 SGHVS, CDR2 FNYEAQ. The CDR3 is CASSLAGDTGELFF. CDR3 in DNA: TGTGCCAGCAGCTTAGCAGGGGACACCGGGGAGCTGTTTTTT. The variable domain in full, completed from reference TRBV7-6 and TRBJ2-2, reads GAGVSQSPRYKVTKRGQDVALRCDPISGHVSLYWYRQALGQGPEFLTYFNYEAQQDKSGLPNDRFSAERPEGSISTLTIQRTEQRDSAMYRCASSLAGDTGELFFGEGSRLTVL.

The chain recombines TRBV19 with TRBJ1-1, with 9 nucleotides matching TRBD1. There are 18 residues in the CDR3. Germline CDR1 LNHDA, CDR2 SQIVND (reference sequence). Trimming at V came to 6 bases and at J to 4 bases, leaving 18 bases not matched to a gene. The CDR3 DNA reads as TGTGCCAGTAGCCCTGGCCCGGGACAGGGCATTGAGAGCACTGAAGCTTTCTTT. As protein: CASSPGPGQGIESTEAFF.

V gene TRBV4-1 combines with J gene TRBJ2-7; D is possibly TRBD2 (6 bases). V lost 1 base and J 2 bases, leaving 12 bases between the germline ends. Per germline, CDR1 MGHRA and CDR2 YSYEKL. The CDR3 has 15 amino acids. Here the CDR3 DNA reads TGCGCCAGCAGCCAAGTAACGCCGGGGGCCTACGAGCAGTACTTC. It specifies CASSQVTPGAYEQYF.

The gene calls are TRBV7-9 and TRBJ1-2, with 7 nucleotides matching TRBD1. CDR3 length: 16 residues. V lost 4 bases, J lost 2 bases, and 10 bases stayed unmatched. Per germline, CDR1 SEHNR and CDR2 FQNEAQ (reference sequence). The CDR3 DNA reads as TGTGCCAGCAGCTATCGAATGAGACAGGGCAACTATGGCTACACCTTC. It encodes CASSYRMRQGNYGYTF.

The chain has TRBV5-6 and TRBJ2-7; perhaps TRBD1 as D (6 bases). The CDR3 consists of 14 residues. CDR1 is SGHDT and CDR2 is YYEEEE in the germline V gene. Trimming removed 2 bases from V and 3 bases from J, with 12 bases in between. This chain's CDR3 is CASSLETGNYEQYF. The CDR3 nucleotides are TGTGCCAGCAGCTTAGAGACAGGAAACTACGAGCAGTACTTC.

The rearrangement joins TRBV11-2 to TRBJ2-7, with TRBD1 matching over 9 bases. The CDR3 length is 17 residues. J gave up 6 bases and V 5 bases, and 17 bases lay outside the gene matches. Germline assignment: CDR1 SGHAT and CDR2 FQNNGV. Here the CDR3 reads CASSPTHRDRVGREQYF. Here the CDR3 DNA reads TGTGCCAGCAGCCCCACGCACCGGGACAGGGTAGGGCGCGAGCAGTACTTC.

This CDR3 is CASSEGLVLRELFF. The CDR3 DNA reads as TGTGCCAGCAGTGAAGGGTTGGTCTTGCGGGAGCTGTTTTTT. The chain uses TRBV2 and TRBJ2-2; D gene uncertain. Germline CDR1 and CDR2: SNHLY and FYNNEI. Trimming pared 1 base from V and 9 bases from J, leaving 12 bases between. This CDR3 contains 14 residues. Supplemented by reference TRBV2 and TRBJ2-2, the full variable domain reads EPEVTQTPSHQVTQMGQEVILRCVPISNHLYFYWYRQILGQKVEFLVSFYNNEISEKSEIFDDQFSVERPDGSNFTLKIRSTKLEDSAMYFCASSEGLVLRELFFGEGSRLTVL.

This rearrangement joins TRBV5-4 to TRBJ2-3, with 7 positions matching TRBD1. V shed 10 bases, J shed 2 bases, and the junction held 7 bases outside the gene matches. Germline V gene lookup returns CDR1 SGHNT and CDR2 YYREEE (reference sequence). The CDR3 runs to 13 residues. The CDR3 DNA sequence: TGTGCCTGGGGACAGATCTACACAGATACGCAGTATTTT. Amino acid sequence: CAWGQIYTDTQYF. The full variable domain, its missing parts supplied by reference TRBV5-4 and TRBJ2-3, is ETGVTQSPTHLIKTRGQQVTLRCSSQSGHNTVSWYQQALGQGPQFIFQYYREEENGRGNFPPRFSGLQFPNYSSELNVNALELDDSALYLCAWGQIYTDTQYFGPGTRLTVL.

This rearrangement joins TRBV7-6 to TRBJ1-2, with D hard to call. Germline CDR1 is SGHVS and CDR2 is FNYEAQ. The length of the CDR3 is 12 residues. V shed 5 bases and J shed 2 bases, with 6 bases lying between them. CDR3 DNA: TGTGCCAGCAGCCCCGACAACTATGGCTACACCTTC. Protein: CASSPDNYGYTF.

This CDR3 is CASIVRDYGYTF. The CDR3 nucleotides read TGTGCCAGCATAGTCAGGGACTATGGCTACACCTTC. The J gene is TRBJ1-2, the V gene TRBV2, with D tentatively TRBD1 (5 bases). Germline lookup yields CDR1 SNHLY and CDR2 FYNNEI. The CDR3 is made up of 12 amino acids. The V end was cut by 7 bases, the J end by 3 bases, with 9 bases between.

The gene calls are TRBV6-1 and TRBJ2-3; TRBD2 aligns across 7 bases. CDR1 and CDR2 from the germline V gene are MNHNS and SASEGT. The CDR3 sequence is 16 residues long. J was trimmed by 4 bases and V by 4 bases; bases with no gene match: 11. CDR3 DNA sequence: TGTGCCAGCAGTGCGGCTAGCGGATATTGGCCAGATACGCAGTATTTT. This translates into CASSAASGYWPDTQYF.

The chain uses TRBV7-9 and TRBJ2-7, with no clear D. CDR1 is SEHNR, CDR2 FQNEAQ, per germline (reference sequence). The CDR3 spans 15 residues. V was shortened by 6 bases and J by 7 bases, with 22 bases between the two germline ends. The DNA for the CDR3 is TGTGCCAGCAGTTCCCCGAAGAATTCCCCGTATGAGCAGTACTTC. Encoded protein: CASSSPKNSPYEQYF.

The chain recombines TRBV29-1 with TRBJ2-7; D gene ambiguous. The germline V and J ends were trimmed by 4 bases and 2 bases, with 12 bases remaining between them. CDR1 and CDR2 (germline): SQVTM, ANQGSEA. This CDR3 spans 13 amino acids. In DNA form, the CDR3 reads TGCAGCGTTGCGCAGCTTGGACCCTACGAGCAGTACTTC. This encodes CSVAQLGPYEQYF.

The chain employs TRBV7-9 and TRBJ2-1, with TRBD2 identical over 9 bases. The V gene end was trimmed by 6 bases and the J gene end by 7 bases; junction bases not matched to a gene: 19. Germline values: CDR1 SEHNR, CDR2 FQNEAQ (reference sequence). The CDR3 contains 18 residues. Here the CDR3 reads CASRGIAGLLAGGNEQFF. In nucleotides, the CDR3 is TGTGCCAGCAGAGGGATAGCGGGCCTACTAGCGGGCGGTAATGAGCAGTTCTTC.

DNA for the CDR3: TGTGCCAGCGGTGCTGTAGAAACCTACGAGCAGTACTTC. This encodes CASGAVETYEQYF. This chain links TRBV7-9 with TRBJ2-7, with D uncertain. This CDR3 has 13 residues. Deletions cut 8 bases from V and 2 bases from J, with 13 bases between. Germline lookup yields CDR1 SEHNR and CDR2 FQNEAQ (reference sequence).

The chain links TRBV5-3 to TRBJ2-1; tentatively, D is TRBD2 (6 bases). TRBV5-3 is flagged as an ORF with uncertain function. This CDR3 spans 16 amino acids. The V end was cut by 0 bases, the J end by 0 bases, with 10 bases between. CDR3 sequence reads: CARSLGGAPSYNEQFF. DNA of the CDR3: TGTGCCAGAAGCTTGGGCGGGGCACCCTCCTACAATGAGCAGTTCTTC.

The chain carries TRBV10-3 and TRBJ2-2; D possibly corresponds to TRBD1 (6 bases). CDR3 length equals 16 residues. Germline-derived CDR1 and CDR2 are ENHRY and SYGVKD. V was pared by 6 bases and J by 3 bases, with 17 bases between. The DNA of the CDR3 is TGTGCCATCAGGGCCCCGGCAGGGGAGCACACCGGGGAGCTGTTTTTT. As protein: CAIRAPAGEHTGELFF.

The chain combines TRBV29-1 with TRBJ1-2; D not resolved. Per germline, CDR1 SQVTM and CDR2 ANQGSEA. The CDR3 covers 15 residues. The V gene lost 2 bases and the J gene lost 0 bases, with 13 bases spanning the gap. For the CDR3, the DNA is TGCAGCGTTGAAAACAGAAAGGGAGCTAACTATGGCTACACCTTC. The encoded protein is CSVENRKGANYGYTF.

This sequence joins TRBV14 and TRBJ2-7; 9 positions agree with TRBD2. Germline lookup yields CDR1 SGHDN and CDR2 FVKESK. V trimming: 1 base; J trimming: 3 bases; junction bases outside the gene matches: 4. There are 15 residues in the CDR3. CDR3 sequence: CASSQVSGRGYEQYF. As DNA, the CDR3 is TGTGCCAGCAGCCAAGTTAGCGGGAGAGGCTACGAGCAGTACTTC.

This clone was seen just once. The chain uses TRBV12-5 and TRBJ1-1; D is unclear. CDR1 is LGHNT, CDR2 FRNRAP, per germline. Trimming shortened V by 5 bases and J by 7 bases, and 8 bases separated the two germline ends. The CDR3 runs to 11 residues. Here the CDR3 reads CASGGLYEAFF. The DNA of the CDR3 is TGTGCTAGTGGTGGACTGTATGAAGCTTTCTTT.

The sample holds one count of this clone. One end of the junction varies from germline; a read error may be responsible. The J gene is TRBJ2-7, the V gene TRBV10-3; TRBD1 is a possible D gene (5 bases). The CDR3 runs to 14 residues. Germline CDR1 is ENHRY and CDR2 is SYGVKD. Written as DNA, the CDR3 is TGTGCCATCTGGGATGGGGCCGGGTCCTTCGAGCAGTACTTC. Amino acids: CAIWDGAGSFEQYF.

Comment on this clone: One end of the junction fails to match germline, which may point to a read error. Within the sample, other DNA sequences also encode this same CDR3. V is TRBV7-9 and J is TRBJ2-1; D may be TRBD1 (5 bases). This CDR3 comprises 15 residues. Germline lookup yields CDR1 SEHNR and CDR2 FQNEAQ (reference sequence). CDR3 sequence: CASSPPDGWGNEQFF. CDR3 DNA sequence: TGTGCCAGCAGCCCGCCGGACGGCTGGGGCAATGAGCAATTCTTC.

This sequence joins TRBV14 and TRBJ2-1; 10 positions agree with TRBD1. The V and J ends lost 1 base and 4 bases, in that order; junction bases with no gene match: 4. This CDR3 contains 16 residues. Looked up from germline, CDR1 is SGHDN and CDR2 is FVKESK. The CDR3 loop reads CASSQVRGQGYNEQFF. The DNA for the CDR3 is TGTGCCAGCAGCCAAGTAAGGGGACAGGGGTACAATGAGCAGTTCTTC.

This sequence joins TRBV7-9 and TRBJ1-1, with a tentative D call TRBD1 (5 bases). In germline, CDR1 is SEHNR, CDR2 FQNEAQ (reference sequence). The ends were cut back, 1 base at V and 3 bases at J, with 9 bases in the middle. The CDR3 is 14 residues long. The CDR3 loop is CASSLVMGDTEAFF. Written as DNA, the CDR3 is TGTGCCAGCAGCTTAGTCATGGGGGACACTGAAGCTTTCTTT.

The J gene is TRBJ2-1, the V gene TRBV27; 7 bases agree with TRBD2. Germline V gives CDR1 MNHEY, CDR2 SMNVEV (reference sequence). V was pared by 6 bases and J by 6 bases, with 11 bases of the junction left unmatched. This CDR3 region has 15 residues. CDR3 DNA sequence: TGTGCCAGCAGCTTGGGAGGGTTCCCCGGCAATGAGCAGTTCTTC. This sequence encodes CASSLGGFPGNEQFF.

This chain joins TRBV19 and TRBJ2-7; no clear D gene. Germline CDR1 is LNHDA and CDR2 is SQIVND (reference sequence). This CDR3 is 13 amino acids long. V lost 1 base to trimming and J lost 3 bases, with 7 bases between them. The CDR3 protein is CASSIGNYYEQYF. DNA for the CDR3: TGTGCCAGTAGTATAGGGAATTACTACGAGCAGTACTTC.

The J gene is TRBJ2-1, the V gene TRBV7-9; possible D gene TRBD2, 7 bases. V gave up 5 bases and J gave up 4 bases, with 21 bases separating them. The CDR3 is 17 residues long. CDR1 is SEHNR and CDR2 is FQNEAQ in the germline V gene (reference sequence). The CDR3 loop is CASSGLPGGGGYNEQFF. The CDR3 nucleotides read TGTGCCAGCAGCGGACTGCCCGGGGGCGGGGGATACAATGAGCAGTTCTTC.

The chain combines TRBV29-1 with TRBJ2-1, with D unresolved. Germline values: CDR1 SQVTM, CDR2 ANQGSEA. V lost 5 bases and J 2 bases, leaving 10 bases between the germline ends. The CDR3 consists of 13 residues. The CDR3 DNA is TGCAGCGTTCAAGCGATTCCCTACAATGAGCAGTTCTTC. Translating it yields CSVQAIPYNEQFF.

The chain joins TRBV4-1 to TRBJ1-4; D gene unclear. The CDR3 length is 15 residues. Trimming cost V 1 base and J 7 bases, with 13 bases left between them. CDR1 is MGHRA and CDR2 is YSYEKL in the germline V gene. The CDR3 DNA reads as TGCGCCAGCAGCCAAGGTCCGCAAACGGGTGAAAAACTGTTTTTT. Residues: CASSQGPQTGEKLFF.

The J gene is TRBJ2-3, the V gene TRBV2; D is possibly TRBD1 (7 bases). Trimming stripped 8 bases from V and 0 bases from J, with 15 bases between. CDR3 length: 15 residues. CDR1 and CDR2 from the germline V gene are SNHLY and FYNNEI. The chain's CDR3 is CASDKTGRSTDTQYF. The CDR3 DNA sequence: TGTGCCAGCGACAAGACAGGGAGGAGCACAGATACGCAGTATTTT. Using reference TRBV2 and TRBJ2-3 for the parts outside the CDR3, the full variable domain is EPEVTQTPSHQVTQMGQEVILRCVPISNHLYFYWYRQILGQKVEFLVSFYNNEISEKSEIFDDQFSVERPDGSNFTLKIRSTKLEDSAMYFCASDKTGRSTDTQYFGPGTRLTVL.